These 24 T cell receptor beta chains were sequenced from one sample in a study of post-analysis software for immune sequencing data. Findings and limits, study-wide: Five TRBV segments, including TRBV5-6, TRBV5-1 and TRBV20-1, were more frequent in patients than controls.

Prepared libraries of TCR beta cDNA carried unique molecular identifiers. TCRdb reprocessed the PCR reads via MiXCR and lists one record per CDR3 protein. The top ten hold 4% to 5.5% of the sample, which has about 820,000 distinct CDR3 sequences, approximately 57% seen once. The antigens for these receptors are not known. Source material: blood. Receptor source: a girl aged 5-17 years with multiple sclerosis.

V and J are TRBV29-1 and TRBJ2-7; no firm D call. The V and J ends lost 8 bases and 3 bases respectively, with 20 bases between them. The germline V gene encodes CDR1 SQVTM and CDR2 ANQGSEA. The CDR3 has 14 residues. This CDR3 reads CSIAKDVRLYEQYF. The CDR3 nucleotides are TGCAGCATAGCAAAGGACGTCCGGCTCTACGAGCAGTACTTC.

The chain employs TRBV3-1 and TRBJ1-1, with D uncertain. Trimming stripped 4 bases from V and 0 bases from J, with 6 bases between. CDR1 and CDR2 (germline): LGHDT, YNNKEL (reference sequence). There are 13 residues in the CDR3. The CDR3: CASSPYMNTEAFF. The CDR3 coding sequence is TGTGCCAGCAGCCCCTACATGAACACTGAAGCTTTCTTT.

This clonotype was seen at least ten times. The chain combines TRBV5-6 with TRBJ2-7; D is unresolved. Trimming left V 5 bases short and J 0 bases short, with 9 bases between. The CDR3 covers 13 residues. Germline V gene data show CDR1 as SGHDT and CDR2 as YYEEEE. Here the CDR3 reads CASSLLSSYEQYF. CDR3 sequence (DNA): TGTGCCAGCAGTTTACTGAGCTCCTACGAGCAGTACTTC.

V gene TRBV7-9 combines with J gene TRBJ2-5; the D gene is possibly TRBD1 (6 bases). Germline V lookup: CDR1 SEHNR, CDR2 FQNEAQ (reference sequence). CDR3 length: 14 amino acids. The V and J ends lost 5 bases and 1 base respectively, with 11 bases between them. CDR3 nucleotides: TGTGCCAGCAGCCCAGGACAGCCCCAAGAGACCCAGTACTTC. Its translation: CASSPGQPQETQYF.

This chain uses TRBV20-1 with TRBJ1-2; 7 bases line up with TRBD1. The CDR3 is made up of 13 amino acids. Unmatched junction bases numbered 5, after V lost 3 bases and J lost 4 bases. Germline V lookup: CDR1 DFQATT, CDR2 SNEGSKA (reference sequence). The CDR3 bases are TGCAGTGCTAGGACCGGGGACAGCTATGGCTACACCTTC. Its translation is CSARTGDSYGYTF.

The V call is TRBV12-3 or TRBV12-4, the J call TRBJ1-2; D gene ambiguous. V was shortened by 3 bases and J by 0 bases, with 14 bases between the two germline ends. CDR3 length: 16 amino acids. DNA for the CDR3: TGTGCCAGCAGTTTTGGGCAGTTGGTCGCTAACTATGGCTACACCTTC. This codes for CASSFGQLVANYGYTF.

This chain joins TRBV6-5 and TRBJ2-1, with TRBD1 identical over 9 bases. Per the germline V gene, CDR1 is MNHEY and CDR2 is SVGAGI. V was clipped by 0 bases and J by 1 base; unmatched bases: 4. The CDR3 runs 17 residues. The CDR3 is CASSYSMGQGSYNEQFF. CDR3 bases: TGTGCCAGCAGTTACTCGATGGGACAGGGATCCTACAATGAGCAGTTCTTC.

The chain employs TRBV10-3 and TRBJ2-7, with a tentative D call TRBD2 (6 bases). The CDR3 consists of 17 residues. The germline V gene encodes CDR1 ENHRY and CDR2 SYGVKD. Trimming removed 6 bases from V and 0 bases from J, with 21 bases in between. CDR3 amino acids: CAISGQYWRDSSYEQYF. CDR3 coding DNA: TGTGCCATCAGCGGACAATACTGGCGGGATTCCTCCTACGAGCAGTACTTC.

This clonotype has just one count. The V gene is TRBV11-2, the J gene TRBJ1-1, with D possibly matching TRBD1 (5 bases). Germline CDR1 and CDR2: SGHAT and FQNNGV. Trimming took 1 base from V and 0 from J, leaving 15 bases between them. This CDR3 comprises 17 residues. CDR3 residues: CASSLVSVGGMNTEAFF. The CDR3 nucleotides are TGTGCCAGCAGCTTAGTATCGGTGGGGGGAATGAACACTGAAGCTTTCTTT. The full variable domain, completed using reference TRBV11-2 and TRBJ1-1, is EAGVAQSPRYKIIEKRQSVAFWCNPISGHATLYWYQQILGQGPKLLIQFQNNGVVDDSQLPKDRFSAERLKGVDSTLKIQPAKLEDSAVYLCASSLVSVGGMNTEAFFGQGTRLTVV.

This sequence joins TRBV27 and TRBJ2-2, with D possibly called TRBD1 or TRBD2 (5 bases each). The CDR3 consists of 14 residues. With 7 bases removed from V and 8 bases from J, the gap between germline ends came to 17 bases. Germline CDR1 reads MNHEY; CDR2 reads SMNVEV (reference sequence). In DNA form, the CDR3 reads TGTGCCAGCACCCTTCGGGGCTATGTTGGGGAGCTGTTTTTT. The encoded protein is CASTLRGYVGELFF.

The chain couples TRBV11-2 to TRBJ2-1, with 7 bases matching TRBD2. Trimming took 1 base from V and 5 from J; bases not matched to a gene: 5. The V gene's germline CDR1 is SGHAT and CDR2 FQNNGV. CDR3 length: 15 amino acids. The CDR3 here is CASSLGSGTHNEQFF. For the CDR3, the DNA is TGTGCCAGCAGCTTAGGCAGCGGGACCCACAATGAGCAGTTCTTC.

The table lists this clonotype with a few counts. V usage is TRBV29-1 and J usage is TRBJ2-5; 7 bases align to TRBD2. Looked up from germline, CDR1 is SQVTM and CDR2 is ANQGSEA. The CDR3 covers 14 residues. V trimming: 5 bases; J trimming: 4 bases; junction bases outside the gene matches: 10. The CDR3 here is CSVSTSSAVETQYF. The CDR3 nucleotides are TGCAGCGTTTCGACTAGCAGTGCGGTAGAGACCCAGTACTTC.

This clonotype was seen only a few times. This rearrangement joins TRBV3-1 to TRBJ2-5, with D possibly being TRBD1 (6 bases). Between the trimmed V and J ends, which lost 4 bases and 1 base, there was a span of 10 bases. Looked up from germline, CDR1 is LGHDT and CDR2 is YNNKEL (reference sequence). CDR3 size: 14 residues. CDR3 residues: CASSLRTAQETQYF. In DNA form, the CDR3 reads TGTGCCAGCAGCCTCCGGACAGCCCAAGAGACCCAGTACTTC.

The chain combines TRBV7-6 with TRBJ2-7; a weak D match, TRBD2 (6 bases). V lost 5 bases, J lost 0 bases, and 14 bases lay in between. CDR1 and CDR2 (germline): SGHVS, FNYEAQ. There are 15 residues in the CDR3. Here the CDR3 reads CASSPWGERSYEQYF. The DNA of the CDR3 is TGTGCCAGCAGCCCATGGGGGGAGCGCTCCTACGAGCAGTACTTC.

This clonotype was detected many times. The chain uses TRBV7-6 and TRBJ2-1; 7 bases are shared with TRBD2. The CDR3 is made up of 18 amino acids. Germline CDR1 SGHVS, CDR2 FNYEAQ. Trimming at V came to 3 bases and at J to 7 bases, leaving 18 bases not matched to a gene. The CDR3 bases are TGTGCCAGCAGCTTCATGCCCTTAGCGGGTACTGGGGGGAATGAGCAGTTCTTC. This translates into CASSFMPLAGTGGNEQFF.

The chain joins TRBV2 to TRBJ2-5, with 10 bases fitting TRBD2. Unmatched junction bases numbered 10, after V lost 3 bases and J lost 6 bases. CDR1 and CDR2 from the germline V gene are SNHLY and FYNNEI. The CDR3 loop spans 16 amino acids. The CDR3: CASSDRAGGPGKTQYF. The CDR3 DNA reads TGTGCCAGCAGTGATCGAGCGGGAGGGCCGGGAAAGACCCAGTACTTC.

This clonotype was seen more than once but under ten times. The chain joins TRBV6-6 to TRBJ1-2; 7 bases are shared with TRBD1. Trimming cost V 2 bases and J 1 base; bases outside gene matches: 7. This CDR3 comprises 16 residues. Germline assignment: CDR1 MNHNY and CDR2 SVGAGI (reference sequence). CDR3 sequence: CASSYNRGGGNYGYTF. The CDR3, as DNA: TGTGCCAGCAGTTACAACAGGGGAGGGGGTAACTATGGCTACACCTTC.

This clonotype was recorded a few times. The CDR3 nucleotides read TGCGCCAGCAGCTTGTCCGACGGGGTCTATGGCTACACCTTC. This sequence encodes CASSLSDGVYGYTF. This chain links TRBV5-1 with TRBJ1-2; no reliable D call. Germline loops: CDR1 SGHRS, CDR2 YFSETQ. This CDR3 has 14 residues. Trimming left V 1 base short and J 4 bases short, with 11 bases between.

The rearrangement uses TRBV12-3 or TRBV12-4 and TRBJ2-1; 8 nucleotides line up with TRBD1. The closer fit of TRBJ2-7 to the DNA end suggests the J call may be wrong. This CDR3 is built from 14 residues. This chain's CDR3 is CASTRQGSYNEQYF. CDR3 DNA sequence: TGTGCCAGCACCCGACAGGGGTCGTACAATGAGCAGTACTTC.

The chain is built from TRBV5-1 and TRBJ2-1, with a possible D match to TRBD2 (5 bases). This CDR3 has 17 residues. Germline values: CDR1 SGHRS, CDR2 YFSETQ. Deletions cut 5 bases from V and 1 base from J, with 19 bases between. The DNA for the CDR3 is TGCGCCAGCAGTTTCTTAACCGGGATAGGGTCCTACAATGAGCAGTTCTTC. Protein: CASSFLTGIGSYNEQFF.

This clonotype has just a few counts. The genes are TRBV5-5 and TRBJ1-2; no clear D. CDR3 length: 14 amino acids. V lost 0 bases to trimming and J lost 3 bases, with 9 bases between them. Germline assignment: CDR1 SGHKS and CDR2 YYEKEE (reference sequence). The CDR3 coding sequence is TGTGCCAGCAGCTTGGTAGGACGGGACTATGGCTACACCTTC. This translates into CASSLVGRDYGYTF.

V gene TRBV7-2 combines with J gene TRBJ1-6; D unclear. Trimming took 5 bases from V and 7 from J, leaving 12 bases between them. The CDR3 sequence is 14 residues long. Germline CDR1 reads SGHTA; CDR2 reads FQGNSA. This CDR3 is CASSTLSGNSPLHF. The DNA of the CDR3 is TGTGCCAGCAGCACTCTGTCGGGGAATTCACCCCTCCACTTT. The full variable domain, completed using reference TRBV7-2 and TRBJ1-6, is GAGVSQSPSNKVTEKGKDVELRCDPISGHTALYWYRQSLGQGLEFLIYFQGNSAPDKSGLPSDRFSAERTGGSVSTLTIQRTQQEDSAVYLCASSTLSGNSPLHFGNGTRLTVT.

The genes are TRBV19 and TRBJ1-2; tentatively, D is TRBD1 (5 bases). V lost 7 bases and J lost 2, with 11 bases in between. Germline CDR1 reads LNHDA; CDR2 reads SQIVND (reference sequence). The CDR3 is made up of 13 amino acids. The CDR3: CASTQGRNYGYTF. In DNA, the CDR3 is TGTGCCAGTACCCAGGGACGGAACTATGGCTACACCTTC.

The chain combines TRBV21-1 with TRBJ2-1; the table calls TRBD2, which could not be checked here. TRBV21-1 is a documented pseudogene. The CDR3 runs 15 residues. CDR3 loop: CASFFRLAGYNEQFF. DNA for the CDR3: TGTGCCAGCTTCTTCAGACTAGCGGGCTACAATGAGCAGTTCTTC.